This TCR beta chain was retrieved from a study of blood T cell repertoires in COVID-19. Turning to the study itself: COVID-19 samples collected from the United States, Italy and Spain covered acute and convalescent phases. The analysed material was cDNA or gDNA that came from T cells, B-cell-depleted T cells, or PBMCs.

The CDR3 has 12 residues. V was shortened by 3 bases and J by 11 bases, with 13 bases between the two germline ends. CDR1 and CDR2 from the germline V gene are LGHDT and YNNKEL (reference sequence). The authors' processing: The authors estimated nucleated cell counts from reference gene primer amplification. The repertoire was sequenced with immunoSEQ multiplex PCR; TCRdb's copy has only in-frame clones and lacks some. V, J and clone size derive from that table, while D and trimming were established from the DNA sequence. The sample shows tens of thousands of clones, 87% of them seen only once. Sequencing input: peripheral blood. This clonotype was obtained from a human donor in a cohort sampled during active COVID-19. The V and J genes are TRBV3-1 (or the pseudogene TRBV3-2) and TRBJ1-1; D may be TRBD1 (5 bases). The CDR3 region is CASSQEGLRAFF. DNA of the CDR3: TGTGCCAGCAGCCAGGAGGGACTTCGGGCTTTCTTT.